This T cell receptor beta chain originates from a study of cytomegalovirus exposure and HLA in healthy donors. Whole-study results and caveats: Confirmation in vitro established that three CMV-associated chains were specific for CMV antigens. Associated with HLA alleles at 0.05 false discovery rate in a later analysis were approximately 17,000 TCR beta sequences.

About this clone itself: As yet, its antigen is unknown.

Germline assignment: CDR1 MDHEN and CDR2 SYDVKM. V shed 4 bases and J shed 2 bases, with 11 bases lying between them. The CDR3 is 15 residues long. Vbeta (60) and Jbeta (13) primers were used in the PCR. Clones were read by immunoSEQ multiplex PCR, and TCRdb kept only the in-frame ones, dropping some. This sample has about 92,000 clones, with 70% to 90% found just once. The clonotype comes from a woman aged 18-29 years in good health and CMV-seropositive. The chain combines TRBV28 with TRBJ1-4; D is perhaps TRBD1 (5 bases). What was sequenced was PBMCs. This chain's CDR3 is CASSWSGLTNEKLFF. The CDR3 nucleotides are TGTGCCAGCAGTTGGTCAGGGTTGACTAATGAAAAACTGTTTTTT.